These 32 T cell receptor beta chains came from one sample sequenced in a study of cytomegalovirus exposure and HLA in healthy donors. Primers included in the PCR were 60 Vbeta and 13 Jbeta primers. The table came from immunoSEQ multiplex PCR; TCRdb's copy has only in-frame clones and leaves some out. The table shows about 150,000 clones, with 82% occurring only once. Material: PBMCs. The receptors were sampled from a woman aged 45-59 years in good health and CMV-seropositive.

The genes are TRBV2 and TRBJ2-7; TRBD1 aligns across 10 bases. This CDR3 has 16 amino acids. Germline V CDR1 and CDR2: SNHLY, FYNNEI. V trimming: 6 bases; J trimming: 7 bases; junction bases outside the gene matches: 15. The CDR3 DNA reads TGTGCCAGCAGACGTTCCGGGACAGGGGCACCGGAGGAGCAGTACTTC. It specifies CASRRSGTGAPEEQYF.

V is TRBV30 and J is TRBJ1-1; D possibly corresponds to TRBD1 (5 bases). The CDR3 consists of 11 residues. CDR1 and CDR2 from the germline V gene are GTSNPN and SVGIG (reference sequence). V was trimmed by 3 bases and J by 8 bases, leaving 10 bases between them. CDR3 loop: CAWSAREEAFF. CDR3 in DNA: TGTGCCTGGAGCGCCAGGGAAGAAGCTTTCTTT.

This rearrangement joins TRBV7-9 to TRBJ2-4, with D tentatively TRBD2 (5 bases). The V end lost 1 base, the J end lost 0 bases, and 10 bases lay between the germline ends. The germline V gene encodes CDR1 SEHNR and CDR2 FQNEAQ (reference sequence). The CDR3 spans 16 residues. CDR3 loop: CASSLEYGLAKNIQYF. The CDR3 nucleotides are TGTGCCAGCAGCTTAGAGTATGGACTAGCCAAAAACATTCAGTACTTC.

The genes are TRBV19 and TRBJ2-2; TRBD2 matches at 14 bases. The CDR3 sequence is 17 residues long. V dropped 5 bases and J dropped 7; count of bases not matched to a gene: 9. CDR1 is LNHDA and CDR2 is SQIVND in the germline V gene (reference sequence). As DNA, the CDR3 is TGTGCCAGTAGTGATCCGGGACTAGCGGGGGTCAACGGGGAGCTGTTTTTT. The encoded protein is CASSDPGLAGVNGELFF.

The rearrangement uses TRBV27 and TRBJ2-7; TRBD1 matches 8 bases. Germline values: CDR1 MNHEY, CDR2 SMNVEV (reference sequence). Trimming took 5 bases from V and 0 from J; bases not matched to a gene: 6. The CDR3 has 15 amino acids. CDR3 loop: CASSPRDRPSYEQYF. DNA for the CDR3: TGTGCCAGCAGTCCACGGGACAGGCCCTCCTACGAGCAGTACTTC.

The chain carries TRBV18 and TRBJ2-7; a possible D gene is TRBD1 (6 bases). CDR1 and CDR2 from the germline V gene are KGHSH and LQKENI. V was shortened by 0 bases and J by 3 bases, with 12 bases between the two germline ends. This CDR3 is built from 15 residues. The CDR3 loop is CASSPPGARSYEQYF. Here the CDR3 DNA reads TGTGCCAGCTCACCACCGGGGGCCCGAAGCTACGAGCAGTACTTC.

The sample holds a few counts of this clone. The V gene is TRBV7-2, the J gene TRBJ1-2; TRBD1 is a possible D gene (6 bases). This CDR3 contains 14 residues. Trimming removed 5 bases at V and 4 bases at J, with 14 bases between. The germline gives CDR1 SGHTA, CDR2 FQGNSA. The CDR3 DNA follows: TGTGCCAGCAGCCCTTTAGGACAGTCCTATGGCTACACCTTC. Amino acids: CASSPLGQSYGYTF.

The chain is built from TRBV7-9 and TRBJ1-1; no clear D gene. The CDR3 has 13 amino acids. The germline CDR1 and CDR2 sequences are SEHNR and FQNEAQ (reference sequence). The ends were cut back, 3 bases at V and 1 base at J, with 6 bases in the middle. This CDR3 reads CASSFYGNTEAFF. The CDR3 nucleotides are TGTGCCAGCAGCTTCTATGGGAACACTGAAGCTTTCTTT.

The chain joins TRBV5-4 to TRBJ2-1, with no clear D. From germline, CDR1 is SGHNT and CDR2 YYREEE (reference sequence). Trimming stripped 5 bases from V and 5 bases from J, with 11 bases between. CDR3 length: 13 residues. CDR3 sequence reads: CASRPTSHNEQFF. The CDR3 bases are TGTGCCAGCAGACCTACTTCTCACAATGAGCAGTTCTTC.

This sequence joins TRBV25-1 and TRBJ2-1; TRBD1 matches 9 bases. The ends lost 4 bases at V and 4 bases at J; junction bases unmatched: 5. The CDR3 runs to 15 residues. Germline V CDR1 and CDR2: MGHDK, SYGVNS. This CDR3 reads CASSAPGTGYNEQFF. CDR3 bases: TGTGCCAGCAGTGCCCCCGGGACAGGGTACAATGAGCAGTTCTTC. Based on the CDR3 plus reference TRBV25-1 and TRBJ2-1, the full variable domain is EADIYQTPRYLVIGTGKKITLECSQTMGHDKMYWYQQDPGMELHLIHYSYGVNSTEKGDLSSESTVSRIRTEHFPLTLESARPSHTSQYLCASSAPGTGYNEQFFGPGTRLTVL.

The CDR3 here is CASSLGTANTEAFF. The CDR3 DNA reads TGCGCCAGCAGCTTAGGGACAGCAAACACTGAAGCTTTCTTT. V and J are TRBV5-1 and TRBJ1-1; the match to TRBD1 covers 7 bases. This CDR3 region has 14 residues. Germline trimming cut 2 bases from V and 2 bases from J; bases unmatched to any gene: 3. Germline loops: CDR1 SGHRS, CDR2 YFSETQ.

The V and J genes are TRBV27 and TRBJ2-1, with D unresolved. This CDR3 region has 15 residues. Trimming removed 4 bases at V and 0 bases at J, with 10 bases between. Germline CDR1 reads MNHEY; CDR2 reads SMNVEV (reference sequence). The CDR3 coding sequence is TGTGCCAGCAGTTCCCTACCCTTCTCCTACAATGAGCAGTTCTTC. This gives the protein CASSSLPFSYNEQFF.

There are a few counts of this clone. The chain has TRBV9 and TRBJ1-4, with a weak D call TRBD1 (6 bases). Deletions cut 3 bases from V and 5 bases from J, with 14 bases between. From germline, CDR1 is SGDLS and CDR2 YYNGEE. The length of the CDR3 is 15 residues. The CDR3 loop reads CASSGGKQGNEKLFF. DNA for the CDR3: TGTGCCAGCAGCGGTGGGAAACAGGGAAATGAAAAACTGTTTTTT.

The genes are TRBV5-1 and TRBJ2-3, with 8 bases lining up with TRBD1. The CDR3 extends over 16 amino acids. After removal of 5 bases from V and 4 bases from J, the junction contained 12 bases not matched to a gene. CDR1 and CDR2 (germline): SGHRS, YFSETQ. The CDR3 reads CASSRVGQGQSDTQYF. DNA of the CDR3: TGCGCCAGCAGTCGGGTAGGACAGGGTCAGTCAGATACGCAGTATTTT.

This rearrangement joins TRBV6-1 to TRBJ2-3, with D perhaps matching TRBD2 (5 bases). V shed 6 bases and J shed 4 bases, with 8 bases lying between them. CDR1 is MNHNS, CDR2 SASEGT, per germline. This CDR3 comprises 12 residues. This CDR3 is CASRADADTQYF. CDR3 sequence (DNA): TGTGCCAGCAGAGCGGACGCAGATACGCAGTATTTT.

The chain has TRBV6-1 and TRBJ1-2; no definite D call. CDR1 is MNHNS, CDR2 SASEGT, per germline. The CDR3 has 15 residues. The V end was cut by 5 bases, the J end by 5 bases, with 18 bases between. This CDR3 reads CASSNRPSGNYGYTF. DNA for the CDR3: TGTGCCAGCAGTAACCGTCCATCGGGGAATTATGGCTACACCTTC.

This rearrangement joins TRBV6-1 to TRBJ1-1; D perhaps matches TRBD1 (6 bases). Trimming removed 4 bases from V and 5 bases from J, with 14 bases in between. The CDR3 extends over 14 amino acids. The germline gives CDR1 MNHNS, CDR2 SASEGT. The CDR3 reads CASSVGAGGTEAFF. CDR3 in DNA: TGTGCCAGCAGTGTGGGGGCGGGGGGGACTGAAGCTTTCTTT.

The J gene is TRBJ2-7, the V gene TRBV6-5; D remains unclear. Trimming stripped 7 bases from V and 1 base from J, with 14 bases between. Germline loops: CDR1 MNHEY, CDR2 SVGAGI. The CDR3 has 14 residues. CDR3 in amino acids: CASTPRASSYEQYF. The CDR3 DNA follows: TGTGCCAGCACTCCGAGAGCTAGTTCCTACGAGCAGTACTTC.

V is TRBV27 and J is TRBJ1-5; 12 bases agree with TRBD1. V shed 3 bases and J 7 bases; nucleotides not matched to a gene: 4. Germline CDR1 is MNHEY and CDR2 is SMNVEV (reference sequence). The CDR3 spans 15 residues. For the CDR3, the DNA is TGTGCCAGCAGTTTCACCGGGACAGGGGGCCAGCCCCAGCATTTT. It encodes CASSFTGTGGQPQHF.

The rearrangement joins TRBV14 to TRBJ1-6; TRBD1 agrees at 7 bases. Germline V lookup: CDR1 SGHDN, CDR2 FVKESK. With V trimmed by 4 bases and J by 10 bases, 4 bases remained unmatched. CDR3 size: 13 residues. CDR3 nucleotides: TGTGCCAGCAGCCGACAGGGCCCGTCACCCCTCCACTTT. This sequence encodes CASSRQGPSPLHF.

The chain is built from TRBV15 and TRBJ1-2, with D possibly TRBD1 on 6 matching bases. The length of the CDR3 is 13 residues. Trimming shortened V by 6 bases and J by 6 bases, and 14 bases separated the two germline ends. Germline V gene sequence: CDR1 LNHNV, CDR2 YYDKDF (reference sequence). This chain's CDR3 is CATRGRNRDGYTF. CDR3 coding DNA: TGTGCCACCAGGGGGAGAAACAGGGATGGCTACACCTTC.

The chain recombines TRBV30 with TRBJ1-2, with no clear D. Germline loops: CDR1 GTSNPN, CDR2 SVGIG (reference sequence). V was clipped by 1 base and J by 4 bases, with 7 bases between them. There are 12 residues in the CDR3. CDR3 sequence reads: CAWSEQIYGYTF. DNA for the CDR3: TGTGCCTGGAGTGAACAGATCTATGGCTACACCTTC.

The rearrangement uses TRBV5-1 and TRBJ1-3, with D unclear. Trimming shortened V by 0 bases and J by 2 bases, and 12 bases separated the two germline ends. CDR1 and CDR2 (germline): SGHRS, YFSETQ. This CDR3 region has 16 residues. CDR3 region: CASSLAGESPGNTIYF. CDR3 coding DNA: TGCGCCAGCAGCTTGGCCGGTGAGAGCCCTGGAAACACCATATATTTT.

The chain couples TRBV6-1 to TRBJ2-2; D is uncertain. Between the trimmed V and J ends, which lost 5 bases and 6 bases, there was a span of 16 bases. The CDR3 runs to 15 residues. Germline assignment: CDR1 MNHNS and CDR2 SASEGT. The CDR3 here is CASSTLLEFPGELFF. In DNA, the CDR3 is TGTGCCAGCAGTACCCTTCTAGAGTTTCCCGGGGAGCTGTTTTTT.

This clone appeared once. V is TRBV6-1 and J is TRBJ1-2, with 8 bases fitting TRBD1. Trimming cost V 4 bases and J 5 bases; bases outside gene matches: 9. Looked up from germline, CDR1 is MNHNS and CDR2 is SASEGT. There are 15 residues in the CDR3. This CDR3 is CASSATTGVGYGYTF. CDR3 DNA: TGTGCCAGCAGTGCCACGACAGGGGTAGGATATGGCTACACCTTC.

Here the CDR3 reads CASSTDHEQFF. The CDR3 bases are TGTGCCAGCAGCACAGATCATGAGCAGTTCTTC. V usage is TRBV7-8 and J usage is TRBJ2-1; D is ambiguous. The CDR3 spans 11 residues. CDR1 is SGHVS and CDR2 is FQNEAQ in the germline V gene. V lost 5 bases and J 8 bases, leaving 7 bases between the germline ends.

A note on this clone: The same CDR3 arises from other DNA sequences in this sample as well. CDR3 residues: CASSFEGDQPQHF. CDR3 bases: TGCGCCAGCAGCTTTGAAGGAGATCAGCCCCAGCATTTT. The J gene is TRBJ1-5, the V gene TRBV5-1; D is ambiguous. Germline V gives CDR1 SGHRS, CDR2 YFSETQ. The V end lost 2 bases, the J end lost 5 bases, and 8 bases lay between the germline ends. CDR3 size: 13 residues.

CDR3 sequence (DNA): TGTGCCTGGAATGGTCGCGGGAACACTGAAGCTTTCTTT. Amino acids: CAWNGRGNTEAFF. The V call is TRBV30, the J call TRBJ1-1; the D is unclear. CDR1 and CDR2 from the germline V gene are GTSNPN and SVGIG (reference sequence). There are 13 residues in the CDR3. V dropped 4 bases and J dropped 1 base, with 10 bases sitting between them.

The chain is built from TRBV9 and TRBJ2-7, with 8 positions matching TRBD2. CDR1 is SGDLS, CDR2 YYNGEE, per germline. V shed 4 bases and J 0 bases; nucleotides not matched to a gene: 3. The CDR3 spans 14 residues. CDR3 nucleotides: TGTGCCAGCAGCCCCGGGACTAGCTCCTACGAGCAGTACTTC. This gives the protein CASSPGTSSYEQYF.

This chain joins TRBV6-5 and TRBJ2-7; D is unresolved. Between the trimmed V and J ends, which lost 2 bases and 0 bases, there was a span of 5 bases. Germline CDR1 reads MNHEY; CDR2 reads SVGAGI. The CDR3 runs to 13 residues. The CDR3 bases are TGTGCCAGCAGTTACGCCAGCTCCTACGAGCAGTACTTC. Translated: CASSYASSYEQYF.

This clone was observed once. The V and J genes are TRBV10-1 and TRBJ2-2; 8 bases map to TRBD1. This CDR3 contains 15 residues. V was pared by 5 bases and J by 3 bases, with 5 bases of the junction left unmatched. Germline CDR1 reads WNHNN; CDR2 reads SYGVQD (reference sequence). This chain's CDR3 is CASSFGQGDTGELFF. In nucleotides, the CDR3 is TGCGCCAGCAGTTTTGGACAGGGTGACACCGGGGAGCTGTTTTTT.

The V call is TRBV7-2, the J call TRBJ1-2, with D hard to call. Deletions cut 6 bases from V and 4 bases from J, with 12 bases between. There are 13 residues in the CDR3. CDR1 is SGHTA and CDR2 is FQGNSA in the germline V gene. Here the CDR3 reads CASREGGSYGYTF. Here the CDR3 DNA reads TGTGCCAGCAGGGAGGGAGGAAGCTATGGCTACACCTTC.